The rows below give T cell receptor beta chains drawn from one sample of a study of blood T cell repertoires in COVID-19. Produced via immunoSEQ multiplex PCR; TCRdb's table is partial and in-frame only. This table holds about 200,000 clones, roughly 84% found once. Sequenced: peripheral blood. The origin of the receptors is a human donor in a cohort sampled during active COVID-19. Each CDR3 is given with its conserved first and last residue.

>TRBV5-1|TRBJ2-3
CASSFHGTTRRTQYF
>TRBV19|TRBJ1-1
CASSTGFAGGTEAFF
>TRBV3-1/TRBV3-2|TRBJ2-7
CASSPPWTSGSYEQYF
>TRBV28|TRBJ1-1
CASSNYRGHTEAFF
>TRBV7-9|TRBJ2-6
CASSLGVQGDSGANVLTF
>TRBV29-1|TRBJ2-5
CSVVLRGETQYF
>TRBV10-1|TRBJ2-7
CATFGEAYEQYF
>TRBV15|TRBJ2-1
CATSTGFSYNEQFF
>TRBV27|TRBJ1-2
CASSWTATGHGYTF
>TRBV10-3|TRBJ2-5
CAISEGGSAETQYF
>TRBV27|TRBJ2-3
CASSFHRGQEDTQYF
>TRBV2|TRBJ2-5
CASRVSGPQETQYF
>TRBV5-1|TRBJ1-4
CASSLYRGLREKLFF
>TRBV7-9|TRBJ2-5
CASSLVLTRQETQYF
>TRBV4-1|TRBJ2-1
CASSQVLSGISLSYNEQFF
>TRBV9|TRBJ2-1
CASSAQSSGKRWNEQFF
>TRBV30|TRBJ2-4
CAWSSPGLASNIQYF
>TRBV19|TRBJ2-2
CASSPTSTGELFF
>TRBV19|TRBJ2-5
CASTAGGTGETQYF
>TRBV2|TRBJ2-4
CASSGDRGAKNIQYF
>TRBV19|TRBJ2-5
CASSMGGQGSSEYF
>TRBV19|TRBJ2-6
CASSIDLPGGSGANVLTF
>TRBV7-2|TRBJ2-2
CASSFTSTGELFF
>TRBV27|TRBJ2-1
CASSLNLAGVNNEQFF
>TRBV5-5|TRBJ1-1
CASSLFRFSPSSGGNTEAFF
>TRBV19|TRBJ2-7
CASGNRAGRSYEQYF
>TRBV6-4|TRBJ2-3
CASSDFPGSRDTQYF
>TRBV29-1|TRBJ1-1
CSVERQRDTEAFF
>TRBV19|TRBJ2-3
CASSIHGGAGVTDTQYF
>TRBV19|TRBJ2-2
CASSIPRTGDTGELFF
>TRBV29-1|TRBJ1-2
CSVEVAGGIYGYTF
>TRBV6-5|TRBJ1-1
CASSYVGTVNTEAFF
>TRBV7-2|TRBJ2-5
CASSLREVSRHHETQYF
>TRBV2|TRBJ2-1
CASSERWNEQFF
>TRBV10-1|TRBJ2-1
CASSVTTDNEQFF
>TRBV19|TRBJ1-1
CASSTEGGRVNTEAFF
>TRBV5-1|TRBJ1-2
CASSLEGFNGYTF
>TRBV5-1|TRBJ2-1
CASSSGQYNEQFF
>TRBV24-1|TRBJ2-2
CATAGPHGTSNTGELFF
>TRBV27|TRBJ1-6
CASSRVQTSNSPLHF